This T cell receptor beta chain came from a study of T-cell reconstitution after alpha-beta-depleted transplantation in children. This clonotype has just a few counts. The V gene end was trimmed by 0 bases and the J gene end by 0 bases; junction bases not matched to a gene: 3. CDR3 length: 17 residues. Germline V gene lookup returns CDR1 SGHVS and CDR2 FNYEAQ. As it was prepared, the TCRbeta library received unique molecular identifiers. MiXCR was run by TCRdb on the PCR reads, yielding one entry per CDR3 protein. The table records about 58,000 distinct CDR3 sequences, approximately 43% of them present only once.

Here the sequenced sample was PBMCs, mostly from graft donor cells, taken 360 days after TCRalphabeta/CD19-depleted stem cell transplant. This receptor was identified in a male patient between 10 and 17 years old who had a stem cell transplant for acute lymphoblastic leukemia, so the T cells may come from the graft donor. V and J are TRBV7-6 and TRBJ2-3; 10 nucleotides agree with TRBD2. The CDR3 nucleotides read TGTGCCAGCAGCTTAGCGGGACTAGCGTTGAGCACAGATACGCAGTATTTT. Its translation: CASSLAGLALSTDTQYF.